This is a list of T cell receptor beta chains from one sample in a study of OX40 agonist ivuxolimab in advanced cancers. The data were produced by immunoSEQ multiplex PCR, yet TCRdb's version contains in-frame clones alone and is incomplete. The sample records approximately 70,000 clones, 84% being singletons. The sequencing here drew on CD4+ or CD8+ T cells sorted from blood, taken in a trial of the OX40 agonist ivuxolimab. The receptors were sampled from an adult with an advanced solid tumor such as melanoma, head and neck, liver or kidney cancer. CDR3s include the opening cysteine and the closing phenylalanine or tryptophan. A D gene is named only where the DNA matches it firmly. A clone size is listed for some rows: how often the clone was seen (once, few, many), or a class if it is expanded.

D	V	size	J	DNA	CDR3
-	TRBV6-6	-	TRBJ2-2	TGTGCCAGCAGTTATTACAGGGCCGGGGAGCTGTTTTTT	CASSYYRAGELFF
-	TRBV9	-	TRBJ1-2	TGTGCCTCCTCCCGGGCCCTGGAATACGGCTACACCTTC	CASSRALEYGYTF
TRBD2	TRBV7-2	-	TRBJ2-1	TGTGCCAGCAGCACCCAGACTAGCGGGAGAACCGTTGAGCAGTTCTTC	CASSTQTSGRTVEQFF
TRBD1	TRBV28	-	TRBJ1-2	TGTGCCAGCAGTTCGCCGGGACAGAGCCTCTATGGCTACACCTTC	CASSSPGQSLYGYTF
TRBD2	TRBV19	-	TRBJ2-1	TGTGCCAGTAGTATAGATCCGGCTAGCGGGGGAAATGAGCAGTTCTTC	CASSIDPASGGNEQFF
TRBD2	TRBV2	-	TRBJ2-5	TGTGCCAGCAGCCAACGGACTAGTCGCCAAGAGACCCAGTACTTC	CASSQRTSRQETQYF
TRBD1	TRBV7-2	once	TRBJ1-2	TGTGCCAGCAGCCCTCAAGGACAGGGTTCGGATGGCTACACCTTC	CASSPQGQGSDGYTF
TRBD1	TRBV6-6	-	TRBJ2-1	TGTGCCAGCAGCCTCGAGGGGGCGTATTACAATGAGCAGTTCTTC	CASSLEGAYYNEQFF
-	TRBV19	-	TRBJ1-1	TGTGCCAGTAGTATGGACGATGGGGGGAGGCACACTGAAGCTTTCTTT	CASSMDDGGRHTEAFF
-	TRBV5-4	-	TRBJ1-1	TGTGCCAGCAGCTTGTACAGGAGCGGGACTGAAGCTTTCTTT	CASSLYRSGTEAFF
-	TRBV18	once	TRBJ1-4	TGTGCCAGCTCACCACTTGGGGGCCAGGGCGAGGAAAAACTGTTTTTT	CASSPLGGQGEEKLFF
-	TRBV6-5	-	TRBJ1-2	TGTGCCACCTTCTACAGGATTTATGGCTACACCTTC	CATFYRIYGYTF
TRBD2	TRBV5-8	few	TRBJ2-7	TGTGCCAGCAGCTTCGGGGACTACCGGGGGGAGCAGTACTTC	CASSFGDYRGEQYF
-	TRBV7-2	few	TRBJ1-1	TGTGCCAGCAGCTTAGGTCGGCTAAGGGTTAACACTGAAGCTTTCTTT	CASSLGRLRVNTEAFF
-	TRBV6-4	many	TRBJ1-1	TGTGCCAGTCGTCTCGATCAGGGGAGCGGCACTGAAGCTTTCTTT	CASRLDQGSGTEAFF
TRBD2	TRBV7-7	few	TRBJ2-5	TGTGCTAGCAGCCCTAGCGGGGGTACCCCAGAGACCCAGTACTTC	CASSPSGGTPETQYF
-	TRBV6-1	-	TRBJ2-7	TGTGCCAGCAGCCACAGGGAGCCCTACGAGCAGTACTTC	CASSHREPYEQYF
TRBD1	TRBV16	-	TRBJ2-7	TGTGCCAGCAGCCAACGGACAGGCTCCTACGAGCAGTACTTC	CASSQRTGSYEQYF
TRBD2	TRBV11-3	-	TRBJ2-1	TGTGCCAGCAGCTTAGGGGGGTGGCGGGAGAAGGTCGAGCAGTTCTTC	CASSLGGWREKVEQFF
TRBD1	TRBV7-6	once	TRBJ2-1	TGTGCCAGCCGAGGGCCCCCAGGGGGGCAGTTCTTC	CASRGPPGGQFF
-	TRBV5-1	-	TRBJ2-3	TGCGCCAGCAGCTTGCGGGGAAAGATGGATACGCAGTATTTT	CASSLRGKMDTQYF
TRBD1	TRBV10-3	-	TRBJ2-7	TGTGCCACCCTGGGCCGCCGGGACAGCTCCTACGAGCAGTACTTC	CATLGRRDSSYEQYF
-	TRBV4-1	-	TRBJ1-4	TGCGCCAGCAGCCAAGGAGCGACCGGAGATGAAAAACTGTTTTTT	CASSQGATGDEKLFF
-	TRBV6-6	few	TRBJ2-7	TGTGCCAGCAGTTACTCCGGGGTCGAGCAGTACTTC	CASSYSGVEQYF
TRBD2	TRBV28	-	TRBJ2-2	TGTGCCAGCAGTTTTATGGCTAGCGGGAGCCGAGACACCGGGGAGCTGTTTTTT	CASSFMASGSRDTGELFF
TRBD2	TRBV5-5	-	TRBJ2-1	TGTGCCAGCAGCTTGGACGGGGGGGCCTCCTACAATGAGCAGTTCTTC	CASSLDGGASYNEQFF
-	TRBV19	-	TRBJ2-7	TGTGCCAGTAGTATGACAGGAAGCGAGCAGTACTTC	CASSMTGSEQYF
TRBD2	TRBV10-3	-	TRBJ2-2	TGTGCCATCAGTGAGTCGAGGACTAGCGGAGGGCCCGGGGAGCTGTTTTTT	CAISESRTSGGPGELFF
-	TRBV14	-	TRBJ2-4	TGTGCCAGCAGCCAAGAAATAGGCTCTCAGTACTTC	CASSQEIGSQYF
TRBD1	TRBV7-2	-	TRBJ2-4	TGTGCCAGCAGCTTATGGCCCGGGACAGCAAAAAACATTCAGTACTTC	CASSLWPGTAKNIQYF
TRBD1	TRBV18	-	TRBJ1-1	TGTGCCAGCTCACCAAGGGCAGGGGGTATGAACACTGAAGCTTTCTTT	CASSPRAGGMNTEAFF
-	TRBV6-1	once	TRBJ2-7	TGTGCCAGCAGTGAACTAGGTGGTTTCTACGAGCAGTACTTC	CASSELGGFYEQYF
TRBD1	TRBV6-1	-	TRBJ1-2	TGTGCCAGCAGTGACTTGAGGGGGCAACACTATGGCTACACCTTC	CASSDLRGQHYGYTF
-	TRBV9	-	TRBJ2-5	TGTGCCAGCGGAGGGGAAGTCTTGGAGACCCAGTACTTC	CASGGEVLETQYF
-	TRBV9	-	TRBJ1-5	TGTGCCAGCAGCACCGGGCCACAAAATCCACCCCAGCATTTT	CASSTGPQNPPQHF
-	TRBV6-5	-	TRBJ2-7	TGTGCCAGCAGTCCTCTCCGGGACGGCTACGAGCAGTACTTC	CASSPLRDGYEQYF
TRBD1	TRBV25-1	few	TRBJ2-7	TGTGCCAGCAGTGCGGGACAGACCTACGAGCAGTACTTC	CASSAGQTYEQYF
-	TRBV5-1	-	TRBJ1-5	TGCGCCAGCAGCTTGGGAGCAGGGGCGAGCAATCAGCCCCAGCATTTT	CASSLGAGASNQPQHF
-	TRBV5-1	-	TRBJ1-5	TGCGCCAGCAGCTTGTCCGAGGGGGGTTGGCAGCATTTT	CASSLSEGGWQHF
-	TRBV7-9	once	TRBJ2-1	TGTGCCAGCAGCTTAGGACAAGGCAATGAGCAGTTCTTC	CASSLGQGNEQFF
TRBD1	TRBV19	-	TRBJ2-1	TGTGCCAGTAGCCCGGACAGGGGGATCCTCAATGAGCAGTTCTTC	CASSPDRGILNEQFF
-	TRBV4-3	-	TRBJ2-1	TGCGCCAGCAGCCTTTACAGGGAAAATGAGCAGTTCTTC	CASSLYRENEQFF
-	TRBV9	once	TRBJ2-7	TGTGCCAGCAGCTCCCAGGGTTCCTACGAGCAGTACTTC	CASSSQGSYEQYF
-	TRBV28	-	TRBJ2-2	TGTGCCAGCAGCTCGGCCTTTAACACCGGGGAGCTGTTTTTT	CASSSAFNTGELFF
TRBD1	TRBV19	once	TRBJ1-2	TGTGCCAGTAGTAGCACAGGGGGGGATGGCTACACCTTC	CASSSTGGDGYTF
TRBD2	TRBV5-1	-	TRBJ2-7	TGCGCCAGCAGCTCCCCCGGGGGGGGTCGATCCCTGGACGAGCAGTACTTC	CASSSPGGGRSLDEQYF
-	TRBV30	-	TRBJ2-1	TGTGCCTGGAGCGGGGACATCCAGAGCTCCTACAATGAGCAGTTCTTC	CAWSGDIQSSYNEQFF
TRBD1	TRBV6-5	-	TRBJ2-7	TGTGCCAGCAGCACCCGGGACAGAACGCACTTC	CASSTRDRTHF
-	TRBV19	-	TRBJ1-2	TGTGCCAGTCACCCCCTCTGGACCAGGGTTGGTGGCTACACCTTC	CASHPLWTRVGGYTF
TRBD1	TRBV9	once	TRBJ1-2	TGTGCCAGCAGCCAATCTCCGGGACAGTACTATGGCTACACCTTC	CASSQSPGQYYGYTF
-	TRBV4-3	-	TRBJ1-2	TGCGCCAGCAGCCAAGTGACCTGGGACCTAACGAGCGGCTACACCTTC	CASSQVTWDLTSGYTF
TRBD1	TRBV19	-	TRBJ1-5	TGTGCCAGTAGCCCCGGACAGGGTCTCAATCAGCCCCAGCATTTT	CASSPGQGLNQPQHF
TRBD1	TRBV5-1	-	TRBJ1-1	TGCGCCAGCACCTCAAGGGGGCTAGGGAACACTGAAGCTTTCTTT	CASTSRGLGNTEAFF
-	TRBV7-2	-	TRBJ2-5	TGTGCCAGCAGTCTAGACGGAATTCAAGAGACCCAGTACTTC	CASSLDGIQETQYF
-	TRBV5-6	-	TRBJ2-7	TGTGCCAGCAGCTTATGGGCCTACGAGCAGTACTTC	CASSLWAYEQYF
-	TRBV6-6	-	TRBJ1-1	TGTGCCAGCAGTCCACAGGGTAACACTGAAGCTTTCTTT	CASSPQGNTEAFF
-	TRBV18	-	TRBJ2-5	TGTGCCAGCTCACCAGGCCCAATGGTGGAGACCCAGTACTTC	CASSPGPMVETQYF
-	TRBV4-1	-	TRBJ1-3	TGCGCCAGCAGCGCTCCTACCCAGGGAAACACCATATATTTT	CASSAPTQGNTIYF
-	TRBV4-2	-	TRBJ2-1	TGTGCCAGCAGCCAAACCCCTAGCGCCTCCTACAATGAGCAGTTCTTC	CASSQTPSASYNEQFF
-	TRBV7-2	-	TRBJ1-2	TGTGCCAGCAGCCCACAAGGTCCTAACTATGGCTACACCTTC	CASSPQGPNYGYTF